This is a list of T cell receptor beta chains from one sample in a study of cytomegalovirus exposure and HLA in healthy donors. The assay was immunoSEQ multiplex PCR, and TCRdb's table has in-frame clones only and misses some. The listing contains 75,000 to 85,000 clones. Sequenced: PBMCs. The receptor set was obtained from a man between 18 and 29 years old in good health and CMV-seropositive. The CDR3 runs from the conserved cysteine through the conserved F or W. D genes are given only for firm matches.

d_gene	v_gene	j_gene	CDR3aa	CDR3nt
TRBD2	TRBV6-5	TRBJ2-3	CASRSGGILTDTQYF	TGTGCCAGCAGGAGCGGGGGGATTCTCACAGATACGCAGTATTTT
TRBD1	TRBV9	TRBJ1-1	CASSGRTGEGTEAFF	TGTGCCAGCAGCGGCCGGACAGGGGAGGGCACTGAAGCTTTCTTT
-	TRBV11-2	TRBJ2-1	CASSLTGNEQFF	TGTGCCAGCAGCTTAACGGGGAATGAGCAGTTCTTC
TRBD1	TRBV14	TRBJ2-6	CASSQTGTGANVLTF	TGTGCCAGCAGTCAGACAGGGACTGGGGCCAACGTCCTGACTTTC
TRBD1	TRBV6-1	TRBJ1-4	CASSEGLQGTGEKLFF	TGTGCCAGCAGTGAAGGGCTACAGGGGACCGGTGAAAAACTGTTTTTT
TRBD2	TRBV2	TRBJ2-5	CASSEARTSGKETQYF	TGTGCCAGCAGTGAAGCCCGGACTAGCGGGAAAGAGACCCAGTACTTC
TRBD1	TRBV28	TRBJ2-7	CASTVGQGVFYEQYF	TGTGCCAGCACCGTTGGACAGGGGGTTTTCTACGAGCAGTACTTC
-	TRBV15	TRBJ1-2	CATSRDIANYGYTF	TGTGCCACCAGCAGAGACATAGCGAACTATGGCTACACCTTC
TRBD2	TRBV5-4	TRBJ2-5	CASRSHGGGGQETQYF	TGTGCCAGCAGGTCACATGGCGGGGGGGGCCAAGAGACCCAGTACTTC
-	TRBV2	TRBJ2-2	CASLLGDTGELFF	TGTGCCAGTCTCCTAGGGGACACCGGGGAGCTGTTTTTT
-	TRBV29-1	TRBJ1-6	CSVGAGHNSPLHF	TGCAGCGTTGGGGCAGGCCATAATTCACCCCTCCACTTT
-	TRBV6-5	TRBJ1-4	CASSPGATNEKLFF	TGTGCCAGCAGTCCGGGGGCAACTAATGAAAAACTGTTTTTT
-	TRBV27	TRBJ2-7	CASSQDRAGVWEQYF	TGTGCCAGCAGTCAGGACAGGGCGGGAGTGTGGGAGCAGTACTTC
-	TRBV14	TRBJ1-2	CASSQVGAGYGYTF	TGTGCCAGCAGCCAAGTGGGGGCTGGCTATGGCTACACCTTC
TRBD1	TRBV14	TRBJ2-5	CASSQMTGMTETQYF	TGTGCCAGCAGCCAGATGACAGGGATGACAGAGACCCAGTACTTC